This T cell receptor (beta chain) was found in a study of shared clonotypes between healthy human individuals. This clone came up once. Its antigen is unknown. Unmatched junction bases numbered 6, after V lost 1 base and J lost 1 base. In germline, CDR1 is SGHRS, CDR2 YFSETQ. This CDR3 spans 17 amino acids. Whole-study results and caveats: Naive CD4 clonotype sharing across several donors was 4% to 5%.

Each subset's genomic DNA was shared equally among a number of immunoSEQ plates. In replicate PCRs of sorted subsets, around 0.2 ug DNA, tens of thousands of T cell genomes, was used. In the original analysis: Filtering differed, since immunoSEQ gave only junction sequences and no quality scores. TCRdb's table, derived via immunoSEQ multiplex PCR, lists solely in-frame clones and lacks some. Clone size and V and J calls were adopted from that table, with D and trimming inferred from the DNA. The data contain nearly 750,000 clones, roughly two thirds of them singletons. Material for sequencing was memory CD4+ T cells sorted from blood. The sample's subset: CD45RA-negative fraction. The receptor comes from a woman aged 25-40 years in good health. The chain has TRBV5-1 and TRBJ2-1; 9 bases are a match to TRBD2. The CDR3, as DNA: TGCGCCAGCAGCTTGACCGCTAGCGGGGATTCCTACAATGAGCAGTTCTTC. It specifies CASSLTASGDSYNEQFF.